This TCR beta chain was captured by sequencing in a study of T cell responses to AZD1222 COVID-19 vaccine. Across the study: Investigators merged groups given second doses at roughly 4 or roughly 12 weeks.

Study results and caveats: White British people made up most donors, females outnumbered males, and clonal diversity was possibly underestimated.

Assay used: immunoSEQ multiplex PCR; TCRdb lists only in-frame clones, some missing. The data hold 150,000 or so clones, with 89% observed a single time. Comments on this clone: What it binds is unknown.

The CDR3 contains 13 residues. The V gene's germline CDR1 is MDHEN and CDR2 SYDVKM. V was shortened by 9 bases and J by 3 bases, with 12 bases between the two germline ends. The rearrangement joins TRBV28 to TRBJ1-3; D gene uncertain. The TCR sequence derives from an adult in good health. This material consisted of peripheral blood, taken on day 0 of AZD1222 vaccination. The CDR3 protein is CASKWPGGNTIYF. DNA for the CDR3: TGTGCCAGTAAGTGGCCTGGTGGAAACACCATATATTTT.